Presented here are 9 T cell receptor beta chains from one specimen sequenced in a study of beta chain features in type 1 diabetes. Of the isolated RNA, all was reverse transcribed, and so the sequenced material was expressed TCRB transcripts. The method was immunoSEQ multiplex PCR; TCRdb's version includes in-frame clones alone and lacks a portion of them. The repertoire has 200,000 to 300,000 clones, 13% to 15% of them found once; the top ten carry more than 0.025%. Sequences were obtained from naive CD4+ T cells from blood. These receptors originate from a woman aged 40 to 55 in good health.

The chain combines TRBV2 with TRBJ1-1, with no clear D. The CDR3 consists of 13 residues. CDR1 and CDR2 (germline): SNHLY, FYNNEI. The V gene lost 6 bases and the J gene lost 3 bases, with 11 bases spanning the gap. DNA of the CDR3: TGTGCCAGCAGCCGATACATGGACACTGAAGCTTTCTTT. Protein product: CASSRYMDTEAFF.

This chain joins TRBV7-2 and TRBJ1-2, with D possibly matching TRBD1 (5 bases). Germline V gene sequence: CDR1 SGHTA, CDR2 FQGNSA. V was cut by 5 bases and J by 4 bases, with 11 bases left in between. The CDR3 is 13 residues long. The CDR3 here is CASSTDSFYGYTF. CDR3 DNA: TGTGCCAGCAGCACCGACAGTTTCTATGGCTACACCTTC.

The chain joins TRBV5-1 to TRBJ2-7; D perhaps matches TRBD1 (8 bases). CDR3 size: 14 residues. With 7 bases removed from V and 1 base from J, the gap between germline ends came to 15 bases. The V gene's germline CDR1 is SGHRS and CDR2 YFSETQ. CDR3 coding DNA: TGCGCCAGCCGGACAGGGAGGGATTCCTACGAGCAGTACTTC. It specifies CASRTGRDSYEQYF.

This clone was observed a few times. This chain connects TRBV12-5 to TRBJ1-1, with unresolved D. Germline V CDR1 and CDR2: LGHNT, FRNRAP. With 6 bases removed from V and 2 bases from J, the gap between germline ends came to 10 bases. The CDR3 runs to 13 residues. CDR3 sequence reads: CASGLGVNTEAFF. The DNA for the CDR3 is TGTGCTAGTGGCCTGGGCGTCAACACTGAAGCTTTCTTT. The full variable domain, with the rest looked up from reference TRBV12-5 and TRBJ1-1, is DARVTQTPRHKVTEMGQEVTMRCQPILGHNTVFWYRQTMMQGLELLAYFRNRAPLDDSGMPKDRFSAEMPDATLATLKIQPSEPRDSAVYFCASGLGVNTEAFFGQGTRLTVV.

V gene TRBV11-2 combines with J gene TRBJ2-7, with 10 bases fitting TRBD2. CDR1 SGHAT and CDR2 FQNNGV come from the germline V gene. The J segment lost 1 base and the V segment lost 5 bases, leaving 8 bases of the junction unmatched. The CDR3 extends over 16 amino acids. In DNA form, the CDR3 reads TGTGCCAGCAGCCCCCAATCGGGACTAGCGTCCTACGAGCAGTACTTC. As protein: CASSPQSGLASYEQYF.

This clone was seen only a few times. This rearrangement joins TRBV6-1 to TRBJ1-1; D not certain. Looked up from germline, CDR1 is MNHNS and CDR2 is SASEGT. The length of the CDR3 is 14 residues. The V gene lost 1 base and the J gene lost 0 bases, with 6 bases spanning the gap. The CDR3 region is CASSEGAMNTEAFF. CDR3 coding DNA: TGTGCCAGCAGTGAAGGAGCCATGAACACTGAAGCTTTCTTT.

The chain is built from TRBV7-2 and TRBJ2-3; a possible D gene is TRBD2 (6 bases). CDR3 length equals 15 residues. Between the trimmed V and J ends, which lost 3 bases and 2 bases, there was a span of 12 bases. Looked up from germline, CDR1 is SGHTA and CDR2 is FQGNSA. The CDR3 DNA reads TGTGCCAGCAGCTTCGGCGGGGAACACACAGATACGCAGTATTTT. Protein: CASSFGGEHTDTQYF.

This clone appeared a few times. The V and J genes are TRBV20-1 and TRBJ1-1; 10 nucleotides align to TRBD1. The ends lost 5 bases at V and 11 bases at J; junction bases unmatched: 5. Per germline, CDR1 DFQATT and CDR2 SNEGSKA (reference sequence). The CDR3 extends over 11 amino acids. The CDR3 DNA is TGCAGTGCTCCATCGGACAGGGGGGCTTTCTTT. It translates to CSAPSDRGAFF.

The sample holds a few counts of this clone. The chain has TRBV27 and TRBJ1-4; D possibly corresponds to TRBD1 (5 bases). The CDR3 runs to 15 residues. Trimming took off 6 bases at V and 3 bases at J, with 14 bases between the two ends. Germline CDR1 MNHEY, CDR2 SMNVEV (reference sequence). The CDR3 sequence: CASRLLRGANEKLFF. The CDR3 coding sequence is TGTGCCAGCAGACTCCTCCGGGGGGCTAATGAAAAACTGTTTTTT.